The 23 T cell receptor beta chains listed next were all sequenced from one sample in a study of T cell responses to AZD1222 COVID-19 vaccine. Profiling relied on immunoSEQ multiplex PCR, and the TCRdb table lists in-frame clones only, not all of them. The data hold about 120,000 clones, with 90% to 95% observed a single time. Sequencing was performed on peripheral blood, taken on day 0 of AZD1222 vaccination. The receptors were sampled from an adult in good health.

The V and J genes are TRBV6-5 and TRBJ2-3, with D tentatively TRBD2 (5 bases). The V gene's germline CDR1 is MNHEY and CDR2 SVGAGI. There are 13 residues in the CDR3. V lost 6 bases and J 4 bases, leaving 11 bases between the germline ends. CDR3 region: CASRKDWADTQYF. CDR3 sequence (DNA): TGTGCCAGCAGAAAGGACTGGGCAGATACGCAGTATTTT.

The V gene is TRBV5-1, the J gene TRBJ2-3; TRBD2 matches 9 bases. CDR1 is SGHRS, CDR2 YFSETQ, per germline. J gave up 0 bases and V 4 bases, and 6 bases lay outside the gene matches. The CDR3 has 16 amino acids. The CDR3 DNA reads TGCGCCAGCAGCCGAGCGGGGGGAAGGAGCACAGATACGCAGTATTTT. This sequence encodes CASSRAGGRSTDTQYF. The full variable domain, in which reference TRBV5-1 and TRBJ2-3 provide the parts outside the CDR3, is KAGVTQTPRYLIKTRGQQVTLSCSPISGHRSVSWYQQTPGQGLQFLFEYFSETQRNKGNFPGRFSGRQFSNSRSEMNVSTLELGDSALYLCASSRAGGRSTDTQYFGPGTRLTVL.

V gene TRBV5-4 combines with J gene TRBJ1-6; 7 bases agree with TRBD1. Germline CDR1 reads SGHNT; CDR2 reads YYREEE (reference sequence). This CDR3 is 17 amino acids long. Trimming cost V 0 bases and J 9 bases; bases outside gene matches: 12. In nucleotides, the CDR3 is TGTGCCAGCAGCTTGGTTCCAGGGGGAAGGACTGGTTCACCCCTCCACTTT. Its protein is CASSLVPGGRTGSPLHF. Drawing the rest from reference TRBV5-4 and TRBJ1-6, the complete variable domain is ETGVTQSPTHLIKTRGQQVTLRCSSQSGHNTVSWYQQALGQGPQFIFQYYREEENGRGNFPPRFSGLQFPNYSSELNVNALELDDSALYLCASSLVPGGRTGSPLHFGNGTRLTVT.

CDR3: CASSFARTSSYNSPLHF. CDR3 DNA sequence: TGTGCCAGCAGTTTCGCCAGGACGAGCTCCTATAATTCACCCCTCCACTTT. The chain combines TRBV27 with TRBJ1-6; D is ambiguous. The V gene lost 3 bases and the J gene lost 0 bases, with 12 bases spanning the gap. CDR1 and CDR2 from the germline V gene are MNHEY and SMNVEV (reference sequence). The CDR3 has 17 amino acids.

The rearrangement links TRBV4-3 to TRBJ2-2; D is unresolved. Trimming left V 1 base short and J 5 bases short, with 11 bases between. The V gene's germline CDR1 is LGHNA and CDR2 YSLEER. The CDR3 contains 15 residues. The DNA for the CDR3 is TGCGCCAGCAGCCAAGGCGGCCTAGTGACCGGGGAGCTGTTTTTT. It is translated as CASSQGGLVTGELFF.

This rearrangement joins TRBV5-3 to TRBJ2-7; D perhaps matches TRBD1 (6 bases). TRBV5-3 is filed as an ORF, its function uncertain. Trimming cost V 3 bases and J 2 bases, with 9 bases left between them. The CDR3 runs to 13 residues. In DNA form, the CDR3 reads TGTGCCAGAAGCTCACAGGGAGCCTACGAGCAGTACTTC. Encoded protein: CARSSQGAYEQYF.

The J gene is TRBJ1-1, the V gene TRBV5-4, with D tentatively TRBD1 (6 bases). V was clipped by 1 base and J by 5 bases, with 15 bases between them. Germline CDR1 SGHNT, CDR2 YYREEE (reference sequence). The CDR3 sequence is 15 residues long. CDR3 residues: CASSLLQGRGTEAFF. In nucleotides, the CDR3 is TGTGCCAGCAGCTTGTTACAGGGCCGGGGAACTGAAGCTTTCTTT.

Only one count was recorded for this clone. J is TRBJ2-2 and V is TRBV29-1; maybe TRBD2 (6 bases). Trimming shortened V by 6 bases and J by 5 bases, and 22 bases separated the two germline ends. In germline, CDR1 is SQVTM, CDR2 ANQGSEA. The CDR3 runs to 16 residues. CDR3 coding DNA: TGCAGCGTCGCGGGGCCGGCGGATAGGGCGACCGGGGAGCTGTTTTTT. It codes for CSVAGPADRATGELFF.

The V gene is TRBV6-5, the J gene TRBJ1-3; TRBD1 agrees at 7 bases. Germline assignment: CDR1 MNHEY and CDR2 SVGAGI. After removal of 7 bases from V and 0 bases from J, the junction contained 3 bases not matched to a gene. The CDR3 length is 14 residues. CDR3: CASKGALSGNTIYF. As DNA, the CDR3 is TGTGCCAGCAAGGGGGCGCTCTCTGGAAACACCATATATTTT.

The V and J genes are TRBV3-1 (or the pseudogene TRBV3-2) and TRBJ2-7, with 9 positions matching TRBD2. The CDR3 length is 15 residues. The germline V gene encodes CDR1 LGHDT and CDR2 YNNKEL (reference sequence). Trimming removed 4 bases from V and 0 bases from J; junction bases left unmatched: 4. DNA for the CDR3: TGTGCCAGCAGCCCCATAGCGGGGGCCTCCTACGAGCAGTACTTC. It specifies CASSPIAGASYEQYF.

For the CDR3, the DNA is TGTGCCAGCAGTGTCCGGGACAGGATTTACTCTGGGGCCAACGTCCTGACTTTC. Its protein product is CASSVRDRIYSGANVLTF. The J gene is TRBJ2-6, the V gene TRBV6-1, with TRBD1 identical over 8 bases. CDR3 size: 18 residues. Trimming cost V 4 bases and J 0 bases; bases outside gene matches: 8. Per germline, CDR1 MNHNS and CDR2 SASEGT.

Only one count was recorded for this clone. This chain uses TRBV20-1 with TRBJ2-1; 11 bases align to TRBD1. Germline-derived CDR1 and CDR2 are DFQATT and SNEGSKA (reference sequence). There are 16 residues in the CDR3. After removal of 3 bases from V and 4 bases from J, the junction contained 8 bases not matched to a gene. CDR3 region: CSASLWGQGVYNEQFF. CDR3 nucleotides: TGCAGTGCTAGTTTATGGGGACAGGGGGTATACAATGAGCAGTTCTTC.

The V gene is TRBV27, the J gene TRBJ1-2; 9 bases are a match to TRBD1. Germline values: CDR1 MNHEY, CDR2 SMNVEV (reference sequence). V lost 5 bases, J lost 8 bases, and 6 bases stayed unmatched. This CDR3 contains 13 residues. The CDR3 DNA is TGTGCCAGCAGTCCACAGGGGGCAGGAGGCTACACCTTC. Translation: CASSPQGAGGYTF.

This rearrangement joins TRBV6-5 to TRBJ2-7; D not resolved. Per the germline V gene, CDR1 is MNHEY and CDR2 is SVGAGI. Trimming stripped 2 bases from V and 2 bases from J, with 13 bases between. The length of the CDR3 is 15 residues. This CDR3 reads CASSYLGPVPYEQYF. For the CDR3, the DNA is TGTGCCAGCAGTTACCTTGGACCTGTACCCTACGAGCAGTACTTC.

The gene calls are TRBV6-5 and TRBJ2-1, with D hard to call. Trimming cost V 8 bases and J 5 bases, with 16 bases left between them. The CDR3 has 14 residues. From germline, CDR1 is MNHEY and CDR2 SVGAGI. CDR3 residues: CASRRGIANNEQFF. CDR3 sequence (DNA): TGTGCCAGCCGACGTGGGATAGCCAACAATGAGCAGTTCTTC.

This chain links TRBV7-9 with TRBJ2-1; D call uncertain. The germline CDR1 and CDR2 sequences are SEHNR and FQNEAQ (reference sequence). This CDR3 spans 15 amino acids. Trimming stripped 1 base from V and 0 bases from J, with 7 bases between. CDR3 coding DNA: TGTGCCAGCAGCTTAGATCGAGGCTCCTACAATGAGCAGTTCTTC. This sequence encodes CASSLDRGSYNEQFF.

The chain carries TRBV4-3 and TRBJ1-1; D is unresolved. Germline lookup yields CDR1 LGHNA and CDR2 YSLEER. Trimming left V 0 bases short and J 5 bases short, with 16 bases between. The CDR3 is made up of 16 amino acids. The chain's CDR3 is CASSQEIFRVGTEAFF. The CDR3 DNA reads as TGCGCCAGCAGCCAAGAGATATTCCGGGTTGGGACTGAAGCTTTCTTT.

V gene TRBV29-1 combines with J gene TRBJ2-2, with no clear D. Trimming pared 0 bases from V and 5 bases from J, leaving 10 bases between. The CDR3 length is 14 residues. Germline assignment: CDR1 SQVTM and CDR2 ANQGSEA. The CDR3 DNA follows: TGCAGCGTTGAAGATCTTGTAGGGACCGGGGAGCTGTTTTTT. This gives the protein CSVEDLVGTGELFF.

This rearrangement joins TRBV5-4 to TRBJ1-1; no definite D call. The CDR3 length is 13 residues. V was shortened by 0 bases and J by 4 bases, with 7 bases between the two germline ends. Germline V lookup: CDR1 SGHNT, CDR2 YYREEE (reference sequence). The CDR3 sequence: CASSLEAVTEAFF. DNA of the CDR3: TGTGCCAGCAGCTTGGAGGCGGTCACTGAAGCTTTCTTT. The complete variable domain, with remaining parts taken from reference TRBV5-4 and TRBJ1-1, reads ETGVTQSPTHLIKTRGQQVTLRCSSQSGHNTVSWYQQALGQGPQFIFQYYREEENGRGNFPPRFSGLQFPNYSSELNVNALELDDSALYLCASSLEAVTEAFFGQGTRLTVV.

The V call is TRBV10-3, the J call TRBJ1-1; 7 positions agree with TRBD1. The CDR3 loop spans 14 amino acids. The J segment lost 3 bases and the V segment lost 4 bases, leaving 5 bases of the junction unmatched. The germline V gene has CDR1 ENHRY and CDR2 SYGVKD. CDR3 residues: CAISARDSDTEAFF. The CDR3 DNA reads as TGTGCCATCAGTGCCCGGGACAGCGACACTGAAGCTTTCTTT.

The chain has TRBV18 and TRBJ1-4; D not certain. CDR1 and CDR2 (germline): KGHSH, LQKENI. The V and J ends lost 3 bases and 5 bases respectively, with 10 bases between them. This CDR3 is 14 amino acids long. This CDR3 reads CASSPRNSNEKLFF. For the CDR3, the DNA is TGTGCCAGCTCACCCAGGAATAGCAATGAAAAACTGTTTTTT.

A word on this clone: Other DNA sequences in this specimen translate into the identical CDR3. V gene TRBV28 combines with J gene TRBJ1-2, with D unresolved. V was trimmed by 5 bases and J by 3 bases, leaving 13 bases between them. Germline values: CDR1 MDHEN, CDR2 SYDVKM. The CDR3 loop spans 14 amino acids. The CDR3 loop is CASSLPSVDYGYTF. DNA of the CDR3: TGTGCCAGCAGTCTTCCATCCGTTGACTATGGCTACACCTTC.

The chain links TRBV6-5 to TRBJ1-4; perhaps TRBD1 as D (6 bases). The CDR3 is made up of 15 amino acids. Germline V gene data show CDR1 as MNHEY and CDR2 as SVGAGI. V shed 7 bases and J shed 6 bases, with 18 bases lying between them. CDR3 sequence (DNA): TGTGCCAGCAAGCCCAGCAGGGGCAGGGATGAAAAACTGTTTTTT. As protein: CASKPSRGRDEKLFF.